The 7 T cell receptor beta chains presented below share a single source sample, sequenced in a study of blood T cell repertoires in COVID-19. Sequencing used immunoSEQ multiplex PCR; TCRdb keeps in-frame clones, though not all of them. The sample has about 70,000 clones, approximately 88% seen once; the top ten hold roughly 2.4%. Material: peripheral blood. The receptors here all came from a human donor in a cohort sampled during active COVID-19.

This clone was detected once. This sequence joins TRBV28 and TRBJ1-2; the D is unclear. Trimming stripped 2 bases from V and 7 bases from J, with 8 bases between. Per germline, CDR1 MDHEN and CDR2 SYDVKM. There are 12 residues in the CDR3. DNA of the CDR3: TGTGCCAGCAGTTTACTTAGTGGTGGCTACACCTTC. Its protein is CASSLLSGGYTF.

CDR3 bases: TGTGCCAGCTCACCAACGGACAGCTTTGGCGCTGGCTACACCTTC. This gives the protein CASSPTDSFGAGYTF. This chain connects TRBV18 to TRBJ1-2; D is perhaps TRBD1 (6 bases). V lost 2 bases and J lost 7, with 17 bases in between. CDR3 length: 15 residues. CDR1 is KGHSH, CDR2 LQKENI, per germline.

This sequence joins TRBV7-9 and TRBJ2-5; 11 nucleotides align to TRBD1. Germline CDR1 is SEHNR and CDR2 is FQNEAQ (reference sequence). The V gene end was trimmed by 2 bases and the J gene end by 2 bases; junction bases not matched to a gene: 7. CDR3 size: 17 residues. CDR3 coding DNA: TGTGCCAGCAGCTTAAGGGGGACAGGGGGGATACAAGAGACCCAGTACTTC. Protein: CASSLRGTGGIQETQYF. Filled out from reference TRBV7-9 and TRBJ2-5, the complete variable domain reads DTGVSQNPRHKITKRGQNVTFRCDPISEHNRLYWYRQTLGQGPEFLTYFQNEAQLEKSRLLSDRFSAERPKGSFSTLEIQRTEQGDSAMYLCASSLRGTGGIQETQYFGPGTRLLVL.

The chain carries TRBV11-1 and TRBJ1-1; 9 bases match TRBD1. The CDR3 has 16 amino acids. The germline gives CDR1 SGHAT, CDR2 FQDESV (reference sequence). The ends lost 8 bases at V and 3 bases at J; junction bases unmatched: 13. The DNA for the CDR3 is TGTGCCAGCGCCTCGGAGGACAGGGGCTATTACACTGAAGCTTTCTTT. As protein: CASASEDRGYYTEAFF.

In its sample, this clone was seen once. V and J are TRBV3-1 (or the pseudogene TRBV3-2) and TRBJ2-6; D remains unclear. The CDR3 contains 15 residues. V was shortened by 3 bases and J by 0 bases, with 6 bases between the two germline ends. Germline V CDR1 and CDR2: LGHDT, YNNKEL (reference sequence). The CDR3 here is CASSQGSSGANVLTF. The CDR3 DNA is TGTGCCAGCAGCCAGGGCTCCTCTGGGGCCAACGTCCTGACTTTC.

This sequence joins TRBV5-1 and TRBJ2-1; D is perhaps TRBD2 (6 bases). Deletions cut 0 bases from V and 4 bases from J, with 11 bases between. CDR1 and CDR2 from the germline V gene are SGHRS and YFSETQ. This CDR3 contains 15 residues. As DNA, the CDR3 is TGCGCCAGCAGCTTGGGGATGGGGGGTTACAATGAGCAGTTCTTC. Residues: CASSLGMGGYNEQFF.

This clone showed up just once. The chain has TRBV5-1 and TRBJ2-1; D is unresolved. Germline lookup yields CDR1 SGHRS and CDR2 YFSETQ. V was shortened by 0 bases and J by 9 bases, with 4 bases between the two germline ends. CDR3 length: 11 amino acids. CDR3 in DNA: TGCGCCAGCAGCTTGGGGCCTGAGCAGTTCTTC. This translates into CASSLGPEQFF.